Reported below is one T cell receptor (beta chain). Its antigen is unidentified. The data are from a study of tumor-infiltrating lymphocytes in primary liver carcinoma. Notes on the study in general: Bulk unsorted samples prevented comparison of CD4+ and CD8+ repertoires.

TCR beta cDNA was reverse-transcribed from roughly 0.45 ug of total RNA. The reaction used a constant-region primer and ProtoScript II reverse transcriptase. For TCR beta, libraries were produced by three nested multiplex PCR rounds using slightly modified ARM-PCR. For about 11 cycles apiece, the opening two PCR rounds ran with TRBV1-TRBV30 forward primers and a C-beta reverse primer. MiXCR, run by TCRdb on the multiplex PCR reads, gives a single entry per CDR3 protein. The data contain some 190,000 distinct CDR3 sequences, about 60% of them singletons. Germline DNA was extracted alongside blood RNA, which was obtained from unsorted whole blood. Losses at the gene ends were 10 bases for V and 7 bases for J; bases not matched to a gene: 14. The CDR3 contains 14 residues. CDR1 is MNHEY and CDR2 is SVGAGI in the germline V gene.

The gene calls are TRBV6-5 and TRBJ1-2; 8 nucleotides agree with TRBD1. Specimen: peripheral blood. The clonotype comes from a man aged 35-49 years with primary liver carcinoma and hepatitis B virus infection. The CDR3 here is CATLGRTGLGGYTF. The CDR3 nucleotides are TGTGCCACCCTTGGAAGGACAGGGTTAGGTGGCTACACCTTC.